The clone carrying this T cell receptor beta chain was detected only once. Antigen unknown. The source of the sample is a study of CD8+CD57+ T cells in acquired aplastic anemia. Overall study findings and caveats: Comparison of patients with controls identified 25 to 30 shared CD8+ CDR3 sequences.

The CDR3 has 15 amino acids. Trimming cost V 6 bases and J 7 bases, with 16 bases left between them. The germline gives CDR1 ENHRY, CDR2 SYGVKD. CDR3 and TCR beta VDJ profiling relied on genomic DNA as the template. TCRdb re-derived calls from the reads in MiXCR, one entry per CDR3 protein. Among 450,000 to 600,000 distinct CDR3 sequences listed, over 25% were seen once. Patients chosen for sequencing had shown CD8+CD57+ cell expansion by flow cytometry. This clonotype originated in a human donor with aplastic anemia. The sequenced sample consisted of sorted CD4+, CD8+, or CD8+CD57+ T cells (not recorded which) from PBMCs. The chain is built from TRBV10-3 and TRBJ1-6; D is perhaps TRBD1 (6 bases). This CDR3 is CAIRRADRKNSPLHF. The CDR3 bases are TGTGCCATCAGAAGGGCGGACAGAAAAAATTCACCCCTCCACTTT.